This T cell receptor beta chain came from a study of blood T cell repertoires in COVID-19. For the study at large: From the United States, Italy and Spain came samples of acute and convalescent COVID-19. PBMCs, B-cell-depleted T cells, or T cells provided the cDNA or gDNA that made up the material.

This clone was picked up one time. Libraries were prepared by immunoSEQ multiplex PCR; TCRdb keeps only in-frame clonotypes and omits some of them. Altogether more than 250,000 clones are present, 90% being singletons, with the ten largest covering approximately 1.5%. The CDR3 covers 15 residues. The germline V gene encodes CDR1 KGHSH and CDR2 LQKENI. Trimming removed 3 bases from V and 4 bases from J, with 16 bases in between. Cohort placement rested on clinical history that participants reported themselves. The chain recombines TRBV18 with TRBJ2-7; D may be TRBD1 (7 bases). Material for sequencing was PBMCs or T cells enriched from blood (not recorded which). This TCR came from a woman aged 18-30 years with acute COVID-19. Here the CDR3 reads CASSPSAGGGYEQYF. CDR3 nucleotide sequence: TGTGCCAGCTCACCTTCGGCAGGGGGAGGATACGAGCAGTACTTC. The full variable domain, its missing parts supplied by reference TRBV18 and TRBJ2-7, is NAGVMQNPRHLVRRRGQEARLRCSPMKGHSHVYWYRQLPEEGLKFMVYLQKENIIDESGMPKERFSAEFPKEGPSILRIQQVVRGDSAAYFCASSPSAGGGYEQYFGPGTRLTVT.